The present TCR beta chain was sequenced within a study of T cell responses to AZD1222 COVID-19 vaccine. Study-wide findings and caveats: It was only a handful of AZD1222 recipients who were seropositive at baseline.

The data were produced by immunoSEQ multiplex PCR, yet TCRdb's version contains in-frame clones alone and is incomplete. The sample shows some 80,000 clones, about 91% of them seen only once. The V gene's germline CDR1 is LGHDT and CDR2 YNNKEL (reference sequence). The V gene lost 4 bases and the J gene lost 7 bases, with 20 bases spanning the gap. The CDR3 covers 17 residues. Points on this clone: Its antigen is unknown.

V is TRBV3-1 (or the pseudogene TRBV3-2) and J is TRBJ1-6, with D possibly being TRBD1 (6 bases). Sequences were derived from peripheral blood, sampled 28 days after the second dose of the MenACWY control vaccine. The sequence derives from an adult who received the MenACWY meningococcal vaccine as a control. As DNA, the CDR3 is TGTGCCAGCAGCCCATCGACAGGCACGGGTGCAAATTCACCCCTCCACTTT. As protein: CASSPSTGTGANSPLHF.